This entry features one T cell receptor beta chain sequence. Its antigen is undetermined. This sample stems from a study of T-cell reconstitution after alpha-beta-depleted transplantation in children. Points from the study as a whole: The study reportedly traced alpha-beta T cells about two months after transplant to several hundred expanded graft clones. It was newly produced T cells that mostly accounted for T-cell counts and diversity one year after transplant.

CDR1 is DFQATT and CDR2 is SNEGSKA in the germline V gene (reference sequence). CDR3 length: 16 residues. V dropped 0 bases and J dropped 0 bases, with 12 bases sitting between them. Molecular barcoding with unique molecular identifiers was used for the TCRbeta library. A single record per CDR3 protein comes from TCRdb applying MiXCR to the PCR reads. This table holds about 610,000 distinct CDR3 sequences, 20% to 30% found once. Material: PBMCs, obtained before TCRalphabeta/CD19-depleted stem cell transplant. This chain joins TRBV20-1 and TRBJ2-1, with D unresolved. The source of this sequence is a boy under two years old with Wiskott-Aldrich syndrome, due to receive a stem cell transplant. Here the CDR3 DNA reads TGCAGTGCTAGAGATCTGGTGAGCGCCTCCTACAATGAGCAGTTCTTC. Translated: CSARDLVSASYNEQFF.